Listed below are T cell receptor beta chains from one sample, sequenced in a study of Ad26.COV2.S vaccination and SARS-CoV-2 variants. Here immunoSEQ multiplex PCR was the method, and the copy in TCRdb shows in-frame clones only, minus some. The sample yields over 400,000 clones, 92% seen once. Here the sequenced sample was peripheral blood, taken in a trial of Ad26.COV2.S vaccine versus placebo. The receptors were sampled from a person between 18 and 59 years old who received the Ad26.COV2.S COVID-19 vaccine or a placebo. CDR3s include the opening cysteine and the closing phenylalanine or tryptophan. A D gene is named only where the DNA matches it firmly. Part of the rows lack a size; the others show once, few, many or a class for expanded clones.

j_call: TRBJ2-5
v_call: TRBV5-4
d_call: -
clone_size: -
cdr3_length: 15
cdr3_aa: CASSLVLGGGETQYF
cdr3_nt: TGTGCCAGCAGCTTGGTTCTCGGAGGGGGAGAGACCCAGTACTTC

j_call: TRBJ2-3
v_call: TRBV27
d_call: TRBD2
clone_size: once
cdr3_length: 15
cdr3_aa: CASSLGGVGTDTQYF
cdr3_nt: TGTGCCAGCAGTTTAGGGGGGGTAGGTACAGATACGCAGTATTTT

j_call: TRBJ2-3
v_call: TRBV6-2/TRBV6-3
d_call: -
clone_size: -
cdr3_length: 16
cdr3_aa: CASSYGARVSTDTQYF
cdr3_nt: TGTGCCAGCAGTTACGGGGCCAGGGTAAGCACAGATACGCAGTATTTT

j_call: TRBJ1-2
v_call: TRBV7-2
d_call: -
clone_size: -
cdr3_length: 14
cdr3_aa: CASSLGSGNYGYTF
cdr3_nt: TGTGCCAGCAGCTTAGGATCCGGGAACTATGGCTACACCTTC

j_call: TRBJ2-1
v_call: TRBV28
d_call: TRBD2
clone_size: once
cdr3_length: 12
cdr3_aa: CASSSSGGAKFF
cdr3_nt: TGTGCCAGCAGTTCTAGCGGGGGGGCCAAGTTCTTC

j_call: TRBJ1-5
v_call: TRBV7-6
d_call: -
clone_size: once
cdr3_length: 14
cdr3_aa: CASSLADLNQPQHF
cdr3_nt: TGTGCCAGCAGCTTAGCTGACCTCAATCAGCCCCAGCATTTT

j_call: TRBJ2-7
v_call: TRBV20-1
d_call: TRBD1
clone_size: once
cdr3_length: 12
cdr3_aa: CSASPQGYEQYF
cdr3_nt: TGCAGTGCTAGTCCACAGGGGTACGAGCAGTACTTC

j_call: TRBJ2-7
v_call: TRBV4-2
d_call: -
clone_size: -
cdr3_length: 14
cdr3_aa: CASSQALASYEQYF
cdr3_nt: TGTGCCAGCAGCCAAGCTCTAGCTAGCTACGAGCAGTACTTC

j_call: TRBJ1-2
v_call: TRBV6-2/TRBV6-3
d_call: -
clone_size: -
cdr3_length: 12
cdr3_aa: CASSYLGYGYTF
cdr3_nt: TGTGCCAGCAGTTACCTAGGCTATGGCTACACCTTC

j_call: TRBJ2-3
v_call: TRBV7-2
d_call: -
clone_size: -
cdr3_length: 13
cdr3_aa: CASSTTRADTQYF
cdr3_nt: TGTGCCAGCAGCACCACCAGGGCAGATACGCAGTATTTT

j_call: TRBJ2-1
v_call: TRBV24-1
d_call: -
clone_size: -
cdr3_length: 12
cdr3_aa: CATSDSTGEQFF
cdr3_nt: TGTGCCACCAGTGATTCAACAGGAGAGCAGTTCTTC

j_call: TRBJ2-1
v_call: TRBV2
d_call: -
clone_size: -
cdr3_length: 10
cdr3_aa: CASSTIEQFF
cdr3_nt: TGTGCCAGCAGTACCATTGAGCAGTTCTTC

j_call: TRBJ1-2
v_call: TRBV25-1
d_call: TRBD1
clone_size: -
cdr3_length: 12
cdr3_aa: CASRGQGYGYTF
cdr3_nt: TGTGCCAGCCGGGGACAGGGATACGGCTACACCTTC

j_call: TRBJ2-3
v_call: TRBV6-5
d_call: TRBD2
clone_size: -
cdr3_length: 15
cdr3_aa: CASSQGLAGHGTQYF
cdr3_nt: TGTGCCAGCAGCCAGGGACTAGCGGGGCACGGAACGCAGTATTTT

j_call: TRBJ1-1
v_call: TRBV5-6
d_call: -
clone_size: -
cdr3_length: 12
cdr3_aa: CASSFGRDEAFF
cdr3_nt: TGTGCCAGCAGCTTCGGCCGGGATGAAGCTTTCTTT

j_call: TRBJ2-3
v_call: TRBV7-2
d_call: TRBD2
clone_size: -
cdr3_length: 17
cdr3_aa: CASSRTSGGTPTDTQYF
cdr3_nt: TGTGCCAGCAGCCGGACTAGCGGGGGGACCCCCACAGATACGCAGTATTTT

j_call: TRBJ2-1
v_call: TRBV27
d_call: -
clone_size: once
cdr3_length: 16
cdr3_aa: CASSLTGGRVGNEQFF
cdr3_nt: TGTGCCAGCAGTTTAACGGGCGGCAGGGTGGGCAATGAGCAGTTCTTC

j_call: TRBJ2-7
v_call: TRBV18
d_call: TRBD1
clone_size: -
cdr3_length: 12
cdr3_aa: CASSPTGGEQYF
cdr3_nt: TGTGCCAGCTCACCGACAGGGGGGGAGCAGTACTTC

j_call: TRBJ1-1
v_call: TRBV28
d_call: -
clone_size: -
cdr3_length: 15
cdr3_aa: CASSLLVRLNTEAFF
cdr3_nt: TGTGCCAGCAGTTTATTGGTCAGATTGAACACTGAAGCTTTCTTT

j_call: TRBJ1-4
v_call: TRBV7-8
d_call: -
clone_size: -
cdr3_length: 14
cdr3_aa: CASSFVATNEKLFF
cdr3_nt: TGTGCCAGCAGCTTTGTTGCAACTAATGAAAAACTGTTTTTT

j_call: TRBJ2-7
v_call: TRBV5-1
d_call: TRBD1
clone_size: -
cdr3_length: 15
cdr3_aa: CASSFGQGASYEQYF
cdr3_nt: TGCGCCAGCAGCTTTGGGCAGGGGGCCTCCTACGAGCAGTACTTC

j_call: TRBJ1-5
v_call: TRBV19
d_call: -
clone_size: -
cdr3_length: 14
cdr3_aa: CASSIVQGNQPQHF
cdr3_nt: TGTGCCAGTAGTATCGTTCAGGGTAATCAGCCCCAGCATTTT

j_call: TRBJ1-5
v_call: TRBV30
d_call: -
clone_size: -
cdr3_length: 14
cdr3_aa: CAWSWGGGNQPQHF
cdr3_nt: TGTGCCTGGAGTTGGGGGGGCGGCAATCAGCCCCAGCATTTT

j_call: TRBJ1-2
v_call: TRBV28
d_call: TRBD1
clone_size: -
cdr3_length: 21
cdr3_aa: CASSSLFTLQIRTGKTYGYTF
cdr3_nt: TGTGCCAGCAGTTCCCTTTTTACACTCCAAATCCGGACAGGGAAGACCTATGGCTACACCTTC

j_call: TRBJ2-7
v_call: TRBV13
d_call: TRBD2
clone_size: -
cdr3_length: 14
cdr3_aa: CASSPRGLGDEQYF
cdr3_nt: TGTGCCAGCAGCCCGCGGGGGTTGGGGGACGAGCAGTACTTC

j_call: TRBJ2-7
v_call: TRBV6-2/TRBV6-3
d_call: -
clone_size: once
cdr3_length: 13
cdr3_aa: CASSLGIPYEQYF
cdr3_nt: TGTGCCAGCAGTTTAGGAATTCCCTACGAGCAGTACTTC

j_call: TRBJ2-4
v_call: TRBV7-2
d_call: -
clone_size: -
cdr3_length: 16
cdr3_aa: CASTLRPLGVKNIQYF
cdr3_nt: TGTGCCAGCACCCTAAGGCCGTTGGGGGTCAAAAACATTCAGTACTTC

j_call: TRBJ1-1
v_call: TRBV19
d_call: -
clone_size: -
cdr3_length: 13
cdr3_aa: CATRPGLNTEAFF
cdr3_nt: TGTGCCACCCGGCCGGGCCTGAACACTGAAGCTTTCTTT

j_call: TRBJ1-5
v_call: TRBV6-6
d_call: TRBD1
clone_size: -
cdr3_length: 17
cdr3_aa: CASSRQGQGAQGQPQHF
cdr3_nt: TGTGCCAGCAGTCGCCAGGGACAGGGGGCGCAGGGACAGCCCCAGCATTTT